Listed below are T cell receptor beta chains from one sample, sequenced in a study of cytomegalovirus exposure and HLA in healthy donors. Clones were read by immunoSEQ multiplex PCR, and TCRdb kept only the in-frame ones, dropping some. The data hold under 130,000 clones, with around 75% observed a single time. Sequencing was carried out using PBMCs. Receptor source: a man in his thirties or forties in good health and CMV-seropositive. CDR3s include the opening cysteine and the closing phenylalanine or tryptophan. Each record gives: D gene, clone size, V gene, J gene, CDR3 protein, CDR3 DNA. D genes are given only for firm matches. Only some rows state a clone size, as once, few, many or a class for expanded clones.

d_gene: TRBD2
abundance: NA
v_gene: TRBV11-2
j_gene: TRBJ2-1
CDR3aa: CASSLAGNEQFF
CDR3nt: TGTGCCAGCAGCCTAGCGGGGAATGAGCAGTTCTTC

d_gene: TRBD1
abundance: NA
v_gene: TRBV29-1
j_gene: TRBJ2-1
CDR3aa: CSAPKTGTTYNAQFF
CDR3nt: TGCAGCGCACCGAAGACAGGGACAACATACAATGCGCAGTTCTTC

d_gene: NA
abundance: few
v_gene: TRBV18
j_gene: TRBJ1-6
CDR3aa: CASSPRQDDSPLHF
CDR3nt: TGTGCCAGCTCACCCAGACAGGACGATTCACCCCTCCACTTT

d_gene: NA
abundance: NA
v_gene: TRBV7-9
j_gene: TRBJ2-1
CDR3aa: CASSGGGPETYNEQFF
CDR3nt: TGTGCCAGCAGCGGGGGGGGGCCGGAAACCTACAATGAGCAGTTCTTC

d_gene: TRBD1
abundance: NA
v_gene: TRBV7-3
j_gene: TRBJ2-7
CDR3aa: CASSRYGTGASYEQYF
CDR3nt: TGTGCCAGCAGCAGATACGGGACAGGGGCTTCCTACGAGCAGTACTTC

d_gene: TRBD2
abundance: NA
v_gene: TRBV5-6
j_gene: TRBJ2-3
CDR3aa: CASSVLTSGGPSGFGTQYF
CDR3nt: TGTGCCAGCAGCGTCCTCACTAGCGGGGGGCCGTCTGGGTTTGGTACGCAGTATTTT

d_gene: TRBD1
abundance: few
v_gene: TRBV6-6
j_gene: TRBJ1-1
CDR3aa: CASRPNRGGMNTEAFF
CDR3nt: TGTGCCAGCAGACCTAACAGGGGGGGCATGAACACTGAAGCTTTCTTT

d_gene: NA
abundance: NA
v_gene: TRBV13
j_gene: TRBJ2-2
CDR3aa: CASRWAGALVGELFF
CDR3nt: TGTGCCAGCAGATGGGCAGGGGCATTGGTGGGGGAGCTGTTTTTT

d_gene: NA
abundance: few
v_gene: TRBV7-9
j_gene: TRBJ2-5
CDR3aa: CASNTMAAEETQYF
CDR3nt: TGTGCCAGCAACACTATGGCGGCAGAAGAGACCCAGTACTTC

d_gene: NA
abundance: NA
v_gene: TRBV6-1
j_gene: TRBJ2-2
CDR3aa: CASCQGWTGELFF
CDR3nt: TGTGCCAGCTGCCAGGGGTGGACCGGGGAGCTGTTTTTT

d_gene: NA
abundance: few
v_gene: TRBV4-3
j_gene: TRBJ1-2
CDR3aa: CASSLTRVVNYGYTF
CDR3nt: TGCGCCAGCAGCCTGACCAGGGTCGTTAACTATGGCTACACCTTC

d_gene: NA
abundance: NA
v_gene: TRBV7-9
j_gene: TRBJ1-2
CDR3aa: CASSLETYGYTF
CDR3nt: TGTGCCAGCAGCTTGGAGACCTATGGCTACACCTTC

d_gene: TRBD1
abundance: NA
v_gene: TRBV10-2
j_gene: TRBJ1-5
CDR3aa: CASSEQGASQPQHF
CDR3nt: TGCGCCAGCAGCGAACAGGGGGCGAGTCAGCCCCAGCATTTT

d_gene: TRBD2
abundance: once
v_gene: TRBV11-2
j_gene: TRBJ2-5
CDR3aa: CASSLGRLLAGGQETQYF
CDR3nt: TGTGCCAGCAGCTTAGGCCGCCTACTAGCGGGGGGACAAGAGACCCAGTACTTC

d_gene: TRBD2
abundance: NA
v_gene: TRBV5-6
j_gene: TRBJ2-2
CDR3aa: CASSWGLADQRRHTGELFF
CDR3nt: TGTGCCAGCAGTTGGGGACTAGCCGACCAACGTCGCCACACCGGGGAGCTGTTTTTT

d_gene: TRBD1
abundance: NA
v_gene: TRBV6-4
j_gene: TRBJ2-2
CDR3aa: CASSDSGQDTGELFF
CDR3nt: TGTGCCAGCAGTGACTCGGGACAGGACACCGGGGAGCTGTTTTTT

d_gene: TRBD1
abundance: few
v_gene: TRBV6-1
j_gene: TRBJ1-5
CDR3aa: CAVKGANQPQHF
CDR3nt: TGTGCTGTGAAGGGGGCCAATCAGCCCCAGCATTTT